This TCR beta chain was sequenced for a study of technical replicates of blood from a few donors. Measured with immunoSEQ multiplex PCR; TCRdb has only the in-frame clones, and not every one. The sample carries 75,000 to 90,000 clones, 96% recorded once. Germline V CDR1 and CDR2: SEHNR, FQNEAQ (reference sequence). V lost 1 base and J 2 bases, leaving 6 bases between the germline ends. This CDR3 has 15 residues. The sequenced sample consisted of T cells isolated from PBMCs. This clonotype was sampled from a human donor in good health. The V call is TRBV7-9, the J call TRBJ2-6; D is possibly TRBD1 (5 bases). DNA for the CDR3: TGTGCCAGCAGCTTAGTGACAGCTGGGGCCAACGTCCTGACTTTC. As protein: CASSLVTAGANVLTF.